This passage covers 9 T cell receptor beta chains from one sample sequenced in a study of blood T cell repertoires in COVID-19. Method: immunoSEQ multiplex PCR; TCRdb's copy keeps in-frame clones and lacks some. The table includes 50,000 to 65,000 clones, 88% detected once. The sample was peripheral blood. These receptors all come from a human donor in a cohort sampled during active COVID-19.

This chain uses TRBV19 with TRBJ1-2; the match to TRBD1 covers 7 bases. The V and J ends lost 5 bases and 6 bases, in that order; junction bases with no gene match: 18. This CDR3 comprises 17 residues. Germline CDR1 LNHDA, CDR2 SQIVND (reference sequence). The CDR3 is CASSPQFPVRGRNGYTF. Here the CDR3 DNA reads TGTGCCAGTAGTCCCCAGTTCCCCGTTAGGGGGCGAAATGGCTACACCTTC.

The gene calls are TRBV9 and TRBJ2-7, with 8 nucleotides matching TRBD1. CDR3 length equals 14 residues. The germline CDR1 and CDR2 sequences are SGDLS and YYNGEE. V lost 3 bases and J lost 6; bases outside the gene matches: 8. The chain's CDR3 is CASSATIGQGEQYF. CDR3 sequence (DNA): TGTGCCAGCAGCGCCACCATCGGACAGGGCGAGCAGTACTTC.

The rearrangement links TRBV28 to TRBJ2-7; tentatively, D is TRBD1 (7 bases). The CDR3 runs to 15 residues. V shed 6 bases and J shed 3 bases, with 18 bases lying between them. From germline, CDR1 is MDHEN and CDR2 SYDVKM. The CDR3 reads CASSWRDSNLYEQYF. The CDR3 region has the DNA TGTGCCAGCAGCTGGAGGGACAGCAACCTCTACGAGCAGTACTTC. Using reference TRBV28 and TRBJ2-7 for the parts outside the CDR3, the full variable domain is DVKVTQSSRYLVKRTGEKVFLECVQDMDHENMFWYRQDPGLGLRLIYFSYDVKMKEKGDIPEGYSVSREKKERFSLILESASTNQTSMYLCASSWRDSNLYEQYFGPGTRLTVT.

The CDR3 loop is CAWNTGLSGNTIYF. The DNA of the CDR3 is TGTGCCTGGAATACAGGGCTCTCTGGAAACACCATATATTTT. The chain carries TRBV30 and TRBJ1-3, with D possibly being TRBD1 (6 bases). The length of the CDR3 is 14 residues. Germline CDR1 is GTSNPN and CDR2 is SVGIG (reference sequence). The ends were cut back, 4 bases at V and 0 bases at J, with 10 bases in the middle.

V and J are TRBV3-1 (or the pseudogene TRBV3-2) and TRBJ2-5; 7 positions agree with TRBD2. The V segment lost 4 bases and the J segment 4 bases; nucleotides outside the gene matches: 6. Germline V lookup: CDR1 LGHDT, CDR2 YNNKEL (reference sequence). The CDR3 sequence is 14 residues long. DNA of the CDR3: TGTGCCAGCAGCCTTAGGGAGGGCGGAGAGACCCAGTACTTC. This translates into CASSLREGGETQYF.

The CDR3 is CASSPSTWDRGSEAFF. The CDR3 bases are TGTGCCAGCAGCCCCTCGACCTGGGACAGGGGTTCCGAAGCTTTCTTT. The chain employs TRBV11-2 and TRBJ1-1, with 10 bases aligning to TRBD1. CDR1 is SGHAT, CDR2 FQNNGV, per germline. V shed 5 bases and J 8 bases; nucleotides not matched to a gene: 14. This CDR3 region has 16 residues.

This clone was observed a few times. The chain links TRBV28 to TRBJ2-7, with D perhaps TRBD2 (6 bases). The V gene lost 6 bases and the J gene lost 4 bases, with 10 bases spanning the gap. Germline V gene lookup returns CDR1 MDHEN and CDR2 SYDVKM. The CDR3 extends over 12 amino acids. The CDR3 reads CASSYGGYEQYF. The CDR3 nucleotides read TGTGCCAGCAGCTACGGAGGGTACGAGCAGTACTTC.

The genes are TRBV27 and TRBJ2-3; the match to TRBD2 covers 10 bases. Unmatched junction bases numbered 10, after V lost 6 bases and J lost 1 base. This CDR3 region has 17 residues. Germline lookup yields CDR1 MNHEY and CDR2 SMNVEV (reference sequence). In nucleotides, the CDR3 is TGTGCCAGCAGCCGGGAGGGCCTAGCGGGGGGCACAGATACGCAGTATTTT. Protein: CASSREGLAGGTDTQYF.

The V call is TRBV5-5, the J call TRBJ1-5, with 7 nucleotides matching TRBD1. Looked up from germline, CDR1 is SGHKS and CDR2 is YYEKEE (reference sequence). The CDR3 has 17 amino acids. V lost 0 bases and J lost 3; bases outside the gene matches: 9. CDR3 nucleotides: TGTGCCAGCAGCTTGGAGGCGTGGGGACAGTTCAATCAGCCCCAGCATTTT. It translates to CASSLEAWGQFNQPQHF.